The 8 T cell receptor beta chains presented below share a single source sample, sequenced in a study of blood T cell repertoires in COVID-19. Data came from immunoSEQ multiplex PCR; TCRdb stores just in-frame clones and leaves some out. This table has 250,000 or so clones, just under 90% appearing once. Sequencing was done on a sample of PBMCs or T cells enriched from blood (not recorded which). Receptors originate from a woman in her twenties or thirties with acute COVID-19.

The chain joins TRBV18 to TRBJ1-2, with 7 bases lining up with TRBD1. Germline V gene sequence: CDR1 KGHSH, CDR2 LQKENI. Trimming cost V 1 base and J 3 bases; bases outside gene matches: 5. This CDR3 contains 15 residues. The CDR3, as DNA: TGTGCCAGCTCACCACGAATTACAGGGGACTATGGCTACACCTTC. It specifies CASSPRITGDYGYTF.

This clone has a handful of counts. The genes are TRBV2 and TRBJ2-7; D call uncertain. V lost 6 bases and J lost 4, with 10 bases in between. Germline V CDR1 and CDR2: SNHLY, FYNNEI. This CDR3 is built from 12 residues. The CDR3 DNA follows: TGTGCCAGCAGGGAAAATAGTTACGAGCAGTACTTC. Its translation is CASRENSYEQYF.

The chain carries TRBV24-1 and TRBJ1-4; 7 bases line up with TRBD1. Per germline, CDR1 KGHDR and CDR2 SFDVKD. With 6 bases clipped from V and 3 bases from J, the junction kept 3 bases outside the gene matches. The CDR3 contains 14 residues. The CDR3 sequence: CATSRDSSNEKLFF. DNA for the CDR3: TGTGCCACCAGTCGGGACAGTTCTAATGAAAAACTGTTTTTT.

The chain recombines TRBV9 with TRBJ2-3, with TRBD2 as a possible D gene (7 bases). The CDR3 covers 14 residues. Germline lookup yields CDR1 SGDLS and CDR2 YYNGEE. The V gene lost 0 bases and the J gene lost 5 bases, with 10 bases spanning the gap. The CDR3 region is CASSVGGGGDTQYF. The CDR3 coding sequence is TGTGCCAGCAGCGTAGGGGGGGGCGGAGATACGCAGTATTTT.

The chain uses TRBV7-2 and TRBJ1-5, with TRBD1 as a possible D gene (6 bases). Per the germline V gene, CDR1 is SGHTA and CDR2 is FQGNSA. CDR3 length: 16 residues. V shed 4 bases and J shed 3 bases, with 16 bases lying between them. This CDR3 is CASSSPGHRVNQPQHF. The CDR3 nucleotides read TGTGCCAGCAGCTCCCCGGGTCACAGGGTCAATCAGCCCCAGCATTTT.

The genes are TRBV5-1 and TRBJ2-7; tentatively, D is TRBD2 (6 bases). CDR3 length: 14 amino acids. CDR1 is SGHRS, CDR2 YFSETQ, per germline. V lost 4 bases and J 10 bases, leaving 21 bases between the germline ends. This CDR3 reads CASSPLSPRESQYF. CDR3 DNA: TGCGCCAGCAGCCCCTTAAGCCCCCGGGAGTCCCAGTACTTC.

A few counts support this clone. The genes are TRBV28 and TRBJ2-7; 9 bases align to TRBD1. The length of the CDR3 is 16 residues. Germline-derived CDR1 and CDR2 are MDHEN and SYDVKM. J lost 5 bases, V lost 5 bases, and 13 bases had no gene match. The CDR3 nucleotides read TGTGCCAGCAGTCTCACCACAGGGGGCACCCAGCACGAGCAGTACTTC. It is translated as CASSLTTGGTQHEQYF.

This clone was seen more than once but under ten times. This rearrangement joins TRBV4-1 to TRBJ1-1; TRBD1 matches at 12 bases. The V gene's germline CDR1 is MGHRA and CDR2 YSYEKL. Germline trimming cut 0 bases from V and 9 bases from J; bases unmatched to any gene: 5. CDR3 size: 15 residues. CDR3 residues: CASSQEGQGARKAFF. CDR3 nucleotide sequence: TGCGCCAGCAGCCAAGAGGGACAGGGGGCGCGGAAAGCTTTCTTT.